The rows below give T cell receptor beta chains drawn from one sample of a study. TCRdb re-analysed the 5' RACE reads in MiXCR, keeping a single row per CDR3 protein. The table includes about 60,000 distinct CDR3 sequences, around 30% detected once. The material sequenced was tumor-infiltrating naive CD4+ T cells sorted from the breast tumor. The receptors stem from a female donor with breast cancer. Both conserved end residues are part of each CDR3. A D gene is named only where the DNA matches it firmly. Clone size is given for some rows only: seen once, a few or many times, or a class if the clone is expanded.

V gene	clone size	D gene	J gene	CDR3 DNA	CDR3 protein
TRBV2	few	TRBD1	TRBJ2-5	TGTGCCAGCAGAACGACAGGGGGGGTCCAGTACTTC	CASRTTGGVQYF
TRBV25-1	NA	NA	TRBJ2-7	TGTGCCAGCAGTGAATCAGAGGGGCGAGGCTACGAGCAGTACTTC	CASSESEGRGYEQYF
TRBV7-2	few	NA	TRBJ2-5	TGTGCCAGCAGCGATGATGGGGGGGGCTCGAAGACCCAGTACTTC	CASSDDGGGSKTQYF
TRBV20-1	few	NA	TRBJ2-5	TGCAGTGCTAAAAAGATCGGCGGCCAAGAGACCCAGTACTTC	CSAKKIGGQETQYF
TRBV9	few	TRBD2	TRBJ2-7	TGTGCCAGCAGCACCGGGACTAGCGGGTCCTACGAGCAGTACTTC	CASSTGTSGSYEQYF
TRBV7-9	NA	NA	TRBJ2-2	TGTGCCAGCAGTAGAGTTACAGGGTCCGGGGAGCTGTTTTTT	CASSRVTGSGELFF
TRBV9	few	NA	TRBJ1-1	TGTGCCAGCAGCGTAGCCTCAGGGGTGGCCACTGAAGCTTTCTTT	CASSVASGVATEAFF
TRBV27	many	NA	TRBJ1-5	TGTGCCAGCAGTTTAACGGCGTGGGGGGATCAGCCCCAGCATTTT	CASSLTAWGDQPQHF
TRBV6-6	NA	NA	TRBJ1-1	TGTGCCAGCAGAAGACGAACCCTGATGAACACTGAAGCTTTCTTT	CASRRRTLMNTEAFF
TRBV7-2	NA	NA	TRBJ2-2	TGTGCCAGCAGCCCGAGCCACGCCGCCGGGGAGCTGTTTTTT	CASSPSHAAGELFF
TRBV5-1	NA	TRBD1	TRBJ1-2	TGCGCCAGCAGCCCGGACAGGGCTGGCTACACCTTC	CASSPDRAGYTF
TRBV7-2	few	TRBD2	TRBJ2-3	TGTGCCAGCTCAACGGGCGGGAGTAGCACAGATACGCAGTATTTT	CASSTGGSSTDTQYF
TRBV28	NA	NA	TRBJ2-4	TGTGCCAGCAGCTCTAACTTAGCCAAAAACATTCAGTACTTC	CASSSNLAKNIQYF
TRBV7-9	medium-sized	NA	TRBJ1-1	TGTGCCAGCAGCTCGCCCCTGGGTGGAGCCCGAGAAGCTTTCTTT	CASSSPLGGAREAFF
TRBV7-9	few	NA	TRBJ1-1	TGTGCCAGCAGCTTACGCAGTGAAGCTTTCTTT	CASSLRSEAFF
TRBV27	NA	TRBD1	TRBJ1-3	TGTGCCAGTGGGACAGAGCCTGGAAACACCATATATTTT	CASGTEPGNTIYF
TRBV5-1	NA	NA	TRBJ1-1	TGCGCCAGCAGCTCTTTGGGTACAAACTTGAACACTGAAGCTTTCTTT	CASSSLGTNLNTEAFF
TRBV20-1	NA	NA	TRBJ2-1	TGCAGTGCTAGAGTGGGGGCGGGATCGTACAATGAGCAGTTCTTC	CSARVGAGSYNEQFF
TRBV5-1	medium-sized	TRBD2	TRBJ2-2	TGCGCCAGCAGCCCTACTGGGACTAGCGGTACCAACACCGGGGAGCTGTTTTTT	CASSPTGTSGTNTGELFF
TRBV7-3	NA	TRBD1	TRBJ2-5	TGTGCCAGCAGTTTGCCGGGACAGGGTGGACAAGAGACCCAGTACTTC	CASSLPGQGGQETQYF
TRBV5-1	many	NA	TRBJ1-5	TGCGCCAGCAGCTTGGACCCTGACCAGCCCCAGCATTTT	CASSLDPDQPQHF
TRBV10-3	few	NA	TRBJ2-2	TGTGCCATCTACGGGGGCTCCGGGGAGCTGTTTTTT	CAIYGGSGELFF
TRBV30	few	NA	TRBJ1-2	TGTGCCGCGCGCGGGGGCGCGCCTAACTATGGCTACACCTTC	CAARGGAPNYGYTF
TRBV7-9	few	TRBD1	TRBJ1-6	TGTGCCAGCAGCTCGGGACAGGGGAGGTCACCCCTCCACTTT	CASSSGQGRSPLHF
TRBV6-5	NA	NA	TRBJ1-3	TGTGCCAGCAGTCCCGGCTACTCTGGAAACACCATATATTTT	CASSPGYSGNTIYF